This T cell receptor beta chain was profiled in a study of blood T cell repertoires in COVID-19 (dated by TCRdb to 2018 to 2021). A note on the overall study: The collaborator samples originated in the United States, Italy and Spain and spanned the acute and convalescent phases of COVID-19. HLA class I and class II types, where available, came from metadata supplied by the sample provider rather than from assay-based typing. The samples were drawn from two sources: the first 160 participants of the ongoing ImmuneRACE study, and 1,254 subjects contributed by 6 global collaborators. Subjects who had been exposed to COVID-19, were actively infected with it, or had recovered from it provided the deeply sampled blood TCRbeta repertoires that made up the dataset. The prospective study material was composed of cDNA or gDNA derived from T cells, B-cell-depleted T cells, or PBMCs. The repertoires were released in a freely available public database meant as a resource for research on the immune response to SARS-CoV-2. A de-identified subject ID, COVID-19 status, age in years and sex were almost always included in the sample metadata. Study-level results and caveats: How much clinical and demographic metadata was included differed by source and by participant, and the metadata was provided uncurated.

TCRbeta CDR3 regions were amplified from genomic DNA by means of the immunoSEQ Assay, a bias-controlled multiplex PCR. Concerning the study's data processing: The number of nucleated cells in each sample was estimated from the amplification of reference gene primers within the assay. To quantify the absolute abundance of each unique TCRbeta CDR3 rearrangement, sequence reads were collapsed and filtered. For each sample, productive Simpson clonality was calculated by taking the square root of Simpson's diversity index across productive rearrangements. This immuneACCESS table, as held by TCRdb, lists in-frame sequences with V and J called but not all clones. Of the missing ones, under half trace to an unresolved V gene in checked studies; the others have no known cause. V and J calls and clone size come straight from that table; D and trimming were deduced from the DNA. This sample has around 310,000 clones in its table, and about nine tenths of those were observed once. Of the sample, roughly 10% falls within the top ten clones.

The germline V and J ends show losses of 5 bases and 3 bases respectively, and no gene match explains 4 bases of the junction. From the germline V gene (reference sequence), CDR1 is LNHNV and CDR2 is YYDKDF. From its cysteine to its phenylalanine, the CDR3 spans 13 amino acids. Of all the DNA, just the CDR3 is kept, 39 bases in frame from base 1. Participants in the prospective study were aged 18 to 89 years, lived in some 24 United States geographic areas, and enrolled through a virtual design. Cohort assignment in the prospective study relied on participant-reported clinical history from a screening survey and a study questionnaire. Recovered participants in ImmuneRACE Cohort 3 were defined by two consecutive negative NP/OP PCR tests, clearance by a healthcare professional, or resolution of symptoms. In the prospective study, mobile phlebotomists collected whole blood, serum and a nasopharyngeal or oropharyngeal swab from each participant. Additional blood draws and questionnaires over an approximately two-month period could optionally be provided by prospective study participants. Before DNA extraction, prospective study blood samples were shipped either frozen or at room temperature.

Details on this clone: Its binding antigen is unknown. Per-base quality was not reported, and no clone a single base away is much larger than it.

Sequenced: PBMCs or T cells enriched from blood (not recorded which). The chain is assembled from TRBV15 and TRBJ2-7; TRBD1 agrees with 7 junctional bases. This sequence was found in a woman under 40 who had recovered from COVID-19. For the CDR3, the sequence is CATSSQGNYEQYF. The DNA sequence follows: TGTGCCACCAGCTCACAGGGGAACTACGAGCAGTACTTC.